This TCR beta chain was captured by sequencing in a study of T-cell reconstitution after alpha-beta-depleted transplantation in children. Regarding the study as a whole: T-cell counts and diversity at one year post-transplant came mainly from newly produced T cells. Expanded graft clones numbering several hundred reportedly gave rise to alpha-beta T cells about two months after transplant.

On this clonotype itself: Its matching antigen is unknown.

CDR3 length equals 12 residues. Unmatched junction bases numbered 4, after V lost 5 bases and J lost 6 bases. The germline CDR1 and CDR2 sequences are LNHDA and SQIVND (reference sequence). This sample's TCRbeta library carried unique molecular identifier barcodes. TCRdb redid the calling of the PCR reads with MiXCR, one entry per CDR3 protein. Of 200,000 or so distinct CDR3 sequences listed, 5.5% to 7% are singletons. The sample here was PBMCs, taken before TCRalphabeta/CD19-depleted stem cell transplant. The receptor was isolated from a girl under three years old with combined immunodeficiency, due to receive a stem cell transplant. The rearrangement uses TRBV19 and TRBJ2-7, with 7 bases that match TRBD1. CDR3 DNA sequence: TGTGCCAGTAGTCCCCCAGGGGGCGAGCAGTACTTC. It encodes CASSPPGGEQYF.